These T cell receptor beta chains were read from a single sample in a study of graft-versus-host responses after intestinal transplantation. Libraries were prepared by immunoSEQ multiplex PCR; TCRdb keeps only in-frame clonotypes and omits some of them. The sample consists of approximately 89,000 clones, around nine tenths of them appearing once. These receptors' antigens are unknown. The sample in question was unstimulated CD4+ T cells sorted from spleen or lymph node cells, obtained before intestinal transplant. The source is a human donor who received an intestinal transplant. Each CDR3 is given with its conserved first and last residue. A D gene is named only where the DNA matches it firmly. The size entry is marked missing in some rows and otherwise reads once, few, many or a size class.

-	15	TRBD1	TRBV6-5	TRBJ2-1	TGTGCCAGCAGAAACAGGGGCAGGGGGCTTAGTGAGCAGTTCTTC	CASRNRGRGLSEQFF
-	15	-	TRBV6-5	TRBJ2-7	TGTGCCAGCAGTTACTCAACCGGGAGCTCCTACGAGCAGTACTTC	CASSYSTGSSYEQYF
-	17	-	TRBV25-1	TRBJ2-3	TGTGCCAGCAGTGATGGTGCGCGGCCCAGTATCACAGATACGCAGTATTTT	CASSDGARPSITDTQYF
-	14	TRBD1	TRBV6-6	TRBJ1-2	TGTGCCAGCAGTTTCGTCCGAGACAGGGATGGCTACACCTTC	CASSFVRDRDGYTF
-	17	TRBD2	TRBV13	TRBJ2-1	TGTGCCAGCAGCGCCGGGACTAGCGGGAGCTCCTACAATGAGCAGTTCTTC	CASSAGTSGSSYNEQFF
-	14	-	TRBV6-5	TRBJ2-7	TGTGCCAGCAGTTACTCCTGGCCGCTGTACGAGCAGTACTTC	CASSYSWPLYEQYF
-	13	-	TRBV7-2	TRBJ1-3	TGTGCCAGCAGCTCAGGGCCTGGAAACACCATATATTTT	CASSSGPGNTIYF
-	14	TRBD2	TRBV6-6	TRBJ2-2	TGTGCCAGCTCCCAGCGGGGAAGCACCGGGGAGCTGTTTTTT	CASSQRGSTGELFF
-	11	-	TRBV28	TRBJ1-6	TGTGCCAGCAGTTTCCGTTCACCCCTCCACTTT	CASSFRSPLHF
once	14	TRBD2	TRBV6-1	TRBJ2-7	TGTGCCAGCAGAAGGCTAGCGGATTTCTACGAGCAGTACTTC	CASRRLADFYEQYF
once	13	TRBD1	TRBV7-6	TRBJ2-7	TGTGCCAGCAGCTTAGAACAGGGGTACGAGCAGTACTTC	CASSLEQGYEQYF
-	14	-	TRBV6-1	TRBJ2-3	TGTGCCAGCAGTGCTGATAGATACACAGATACGCAGTATTTT	CASSADRYTDTQYF
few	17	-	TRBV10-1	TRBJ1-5	TGCGCCAGCATCGAGGGGGTAGGGGGATATAGCAATCAGCCCCAGCATTTT	CASIEGVGGYSNQPQHF